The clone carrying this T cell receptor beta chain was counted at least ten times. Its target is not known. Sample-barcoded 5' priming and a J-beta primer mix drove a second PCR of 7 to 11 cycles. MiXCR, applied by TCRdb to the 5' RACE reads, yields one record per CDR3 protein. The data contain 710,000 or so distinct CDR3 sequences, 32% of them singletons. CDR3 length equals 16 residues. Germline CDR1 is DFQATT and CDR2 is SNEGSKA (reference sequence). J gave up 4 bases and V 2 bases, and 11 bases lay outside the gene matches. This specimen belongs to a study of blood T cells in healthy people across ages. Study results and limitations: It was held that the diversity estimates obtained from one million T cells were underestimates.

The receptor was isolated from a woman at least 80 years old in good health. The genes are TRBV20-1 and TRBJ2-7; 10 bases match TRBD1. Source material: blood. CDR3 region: CSARTPGTGATYEQYF. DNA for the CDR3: TGCAGTGCTAGAACCCCCGGGACAGGGGCGACTTACGAGCAGTACTTC.